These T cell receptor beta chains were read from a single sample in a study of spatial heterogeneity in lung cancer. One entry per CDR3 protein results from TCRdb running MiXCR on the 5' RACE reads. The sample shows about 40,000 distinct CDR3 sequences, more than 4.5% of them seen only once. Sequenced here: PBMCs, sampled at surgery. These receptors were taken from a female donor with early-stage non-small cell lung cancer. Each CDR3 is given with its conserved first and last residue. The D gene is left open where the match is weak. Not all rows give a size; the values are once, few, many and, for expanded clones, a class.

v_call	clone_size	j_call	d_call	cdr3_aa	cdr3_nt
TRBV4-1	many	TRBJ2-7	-	CASSQGSTYEQYF	TGCGCCAGCAGCCAAGGTTCAACCTACGAGCAGTACTTC
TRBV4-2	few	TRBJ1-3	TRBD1	CASSQEPQGGTGNTIYF	TGTGCCAGCAGCCAAGAGCCACAGGGGGGAACTGGAAACACCATATATTTT
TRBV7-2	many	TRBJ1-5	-	CASSLLGVQSNQPQHF	TGTGCCAGCAGCTTATTGGGGGTTCAAAGCAATCAGCCCCAGCATTTT
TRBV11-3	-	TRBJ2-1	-	CASSSVEGEQFF	TGTGCCAGCAGCTCTGTTGAGGGTGAGCAGTTCTTC
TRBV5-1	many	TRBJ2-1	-	CASSWDPSSSYNEQFF	TGCGCCAGCAGCTGGGACCCGAGTAGCTCCTACAATGAGCAGTTCTTC
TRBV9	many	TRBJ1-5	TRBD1	CASSLQGADQPQHF	TGTGCCAGCAGCCTACAGGGGGCGGATCAGCCCCAGCATTTT
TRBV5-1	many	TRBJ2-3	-	CASSLRATGSTDTQYF	TGCGCCAGCAGCTTGAGGGCGACGGGGTCCACAGATACGCAGTATTTT
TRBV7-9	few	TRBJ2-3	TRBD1	CASSPKPRDRGPGRDTQYF	TGTGCCAGCAGCCCAAAACCCCGGGACAGGGGGCCCGGCAGGGATACGCAGTATTTT
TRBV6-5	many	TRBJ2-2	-	CASSLPGTTTGELFF	TGTGCCAGCAGTCTTCCCGGGACAACTACCGGGGAGCTGTTTTTT
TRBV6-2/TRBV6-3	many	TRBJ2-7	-	CASSLGGNSFEQYF	TGTGCCAGCAGTCTGGGGGGAAATTCCTTCGAGCAGTACTTC
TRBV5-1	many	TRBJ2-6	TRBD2	CASSSIAGSSGANVLTF	TGCGCCAGCAGCTCGATAGCGGGTAGCTCTGGGGCCAACGTCCTGACTTTC
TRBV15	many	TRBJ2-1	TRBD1	CATSRDRGGEQFF	TGTGCCACCAGCAGAGATCGAGGGGGCGAGCAGTTCTTC
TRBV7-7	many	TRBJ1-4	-	CASSLQSGSDEKLFF	TGTGCTAGCAGCCTCCAATCGGGGTCGGATGAAAAACTGTTTTTT
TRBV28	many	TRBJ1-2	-	CASSFSFGRSYGYTF	TGTGCCAGCAGTTTCTCTTTCGGGCGGAGCTATGGCTACACCTTC
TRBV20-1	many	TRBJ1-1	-	CSARVRRVGRITEAFF	TGCAGTGCTAGAGTTAGGCGAGTGGGACGGATCACTGAAGCTTTCTTT
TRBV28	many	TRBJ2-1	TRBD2	CASSLWASGGTIYNEQFF	TGTGCCAGCAGTTTATGGGCCAGCGGGGGGACTATCTACAATGAGCAGTTCTTC
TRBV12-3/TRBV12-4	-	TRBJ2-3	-	CASRGPQDTDTQYF	TGTGCCAGCAGGGGACCCCAGGATACAGATACGCAGTATTTT
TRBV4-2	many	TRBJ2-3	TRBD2	CASSQPGLAATDTQYF	TGTGCCAGCAGCCAACCGGGACTAGCGGCGACAGATACGCAGTATTTT
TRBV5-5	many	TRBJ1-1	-	CASSLVPSSVVAEAFF	TGTGCCAGCAGCTTGGTTCCTAGCTCGGTGGTGGCTGAAGCTTTCTTT
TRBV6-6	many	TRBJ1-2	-	CASSYFRGQLLSYGYTF	TGTGCCAGCAGTTACTTCCGCGGACAGTTACTCTCCTATGGCTACACCTTC
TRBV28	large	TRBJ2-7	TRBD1	CASQGDHEQYF	TGTGCCAGCCAGGGGGACCACGAGCAGTACTTC
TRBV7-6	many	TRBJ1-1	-	CASSLTRGEMNTEAFF	TGTGCCAGCAGCTTAACCAGGGGTGAAATGAACACTGAAGCTTTCTTT
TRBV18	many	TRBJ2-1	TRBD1	CASSLGTGNYNEQFF	TGTGCCAGCTCACTAGGGACAGGAAACTACAATGAGCAGTTCTTC
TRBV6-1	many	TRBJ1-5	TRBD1	CASSRTGEDNQPQHF	TGTGCCAGCAGTAGGACAGGGGAGGACAATCAGCCCCAGCATTTT
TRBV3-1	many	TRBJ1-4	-	CASRENNEKLFF	TGTGCCAGCAGGGAAAATAATGAAAAACTGTTTTTT
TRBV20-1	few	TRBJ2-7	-	CSATLDISYEQYF	TGCAGTGCTACATTGGACATCTCCTACGAGCAGTACTTC
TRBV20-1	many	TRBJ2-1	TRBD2	CSPRLAGDNEQFF	TGCAGTCCCCGACTAGCGGGGGACAATGAGCAGTTCTTC
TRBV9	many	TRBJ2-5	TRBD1	CASSVAGTVEETQYF	TGTGCCAGCAGCGTAGCGGGGACAGTCGAAGAGACCCAGTACTTC
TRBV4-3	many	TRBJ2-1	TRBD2	CASSQDAGGPGDEQFF	TGCGCCAGCAGCCAAGATGCGGGGGGGCCGGGAGATGAGCAGTTCTTC
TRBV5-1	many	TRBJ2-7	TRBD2	CASSLEVAGTYEQYF	TGCGCCAGCAGCTTGGAGGTAGCGGGAACCTACGAGCAGTACTTC
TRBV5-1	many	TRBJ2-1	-	CASRLTGTVDEQFF	TGCGCCAGCAGGCTTACCGGAACAGTCGATGAGCAGTTCTTC
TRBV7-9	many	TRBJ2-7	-	CASSLAPSGNYEQYF	TGTGCCAGCAGCTTAGCTCCCAGTGGTAACTACGAGCAGTACTTC
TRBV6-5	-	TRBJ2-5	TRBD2	CASSYSSGRGLGYQETQYF	TGTGCCAGCAGTTACTCGAGCGGGAGGGGACTGGGATACCAAGAGACCCAGTACTTC
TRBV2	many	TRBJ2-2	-	CASSEENTGELFF	TGTGCCAGCAGTGAAGAGAACACCGGGGAGCTGTTTTTT
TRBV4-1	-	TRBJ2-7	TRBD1	CASSQPGQRLYEQYF	TGCGCCAGCAGCCAGCCGGGACAGAGACTCTACGAGCAGTACTTC
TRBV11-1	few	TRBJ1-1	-	CASSSPLYTEAFF	TGTGCCAGCAGCTCCCCACTTTACACTGAAGCTTTCTTT
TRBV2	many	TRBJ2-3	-	CASSEGRDTQYF	TGTGCCAGCAGTGAGGGTAGGGATACGCAGTATTTT
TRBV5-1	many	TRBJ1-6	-	CASSTGANSPLHF	TGCGCCAGCAGCACAGGAGCGAATTCACCCCTCCACTTT
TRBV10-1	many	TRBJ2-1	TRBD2	CASSGSTSGGAEQFF	TGCGCCAGCAGTGGATCGACTAGCGGGGGGGCTGAGCAGTTCTTC
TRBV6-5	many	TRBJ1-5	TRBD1	CASSPGTGDRNQPQHF	TGTGCCAGCAGCCCGGGGACAGGGGATCGCAATCAGCCCCAGCATTTT
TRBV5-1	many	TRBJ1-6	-	CATGRSMGSPLHF	TGCGCCACGGGACGGTCTATGGGATCACCCCTCCACTTT
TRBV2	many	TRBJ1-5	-	CASNGRGGAGQPQHF	TGTGCCAGCAACGGTCGGGGGGGCGCAGGTCAGCCCCAGCATTTT
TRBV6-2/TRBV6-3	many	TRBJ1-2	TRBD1	CASTPHAGQSNYGYTF	TGTGCCAGCACACCGCATGCGGGACAGTCTAACTATGGCTACACCTTC
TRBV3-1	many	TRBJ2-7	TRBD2	CASSQQAGSLYEQYF	TGTGCCAGCAGCCAACAAGCGGGGAGTCTGTACGAGCAGTACTTC
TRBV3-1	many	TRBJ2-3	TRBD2	CASSQGRGSTDTQYF	TGTGCCAGCAGCCAGGGGCGGGGGAGCACAGATACGCAGTATTTT
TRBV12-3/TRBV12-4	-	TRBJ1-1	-	CATKKVDSTEAFF	TGTGCCACCAAGAAGGTTGACTCCACTGAAGCTTTCTTT
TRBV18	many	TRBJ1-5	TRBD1	CASSLTGGSQPQHF	TGTGCCAGCTCACTAACAGGGGGCAGTCAGCCCCAGCATTTT
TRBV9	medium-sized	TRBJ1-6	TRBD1	CASSTTGENNSPLHF	TGTGCCAGCAGCACGACAGGGGAGAATAATTCACCCCTCCACTTT
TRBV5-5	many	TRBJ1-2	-	CASSWEQLNYGYTF	TGTGCCAGCAGCTGGGAACAGCTTAACTATGGCTACACCTTC
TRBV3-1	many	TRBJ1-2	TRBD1	CASSRDSPYGYTF	TGTGCCAGCAGCCGGGACAGTCCCTATGGCTACACCTTC
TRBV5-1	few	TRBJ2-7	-	CASSLAGAGHLYEQYF	TGCGCCAGCAGCTTGGCCGGGGCGGGACATCTTTACGAGCAGTACTTC